This T cell receptor beta chain was sequenced for a study of T cells after yellow fever vaccination. Points from the study as a whole: Abundant bulk-population clonotypes could contaminate the FACS-sorted repertoires. Most primary-vaccination clones recurred post-booster (roughly 96% CD4, just over 85% CD8). Secondary responses were weaker yet peaked faster, day 5 versus 15.

For TCR, cDNA came from 5'RACE template switching, which added a universal primer site and UMIs. TCRdb recomputed calls from the 5' RACE reads with MiXCR, one row per CDR3 protein. The sample records about 320,000 distinct CDR3 sequences, approximately 4.3% being singletons. In this sample, this clonotype turned up many times. Its antigen is not identified. Specimen: PBMCs, collected 15 days after the yellow fever booster vaccination. This sequence was found in a man aged 18 to 30 who received the YFV17D yellow fever vaccine.

The chain's CDR3 is CASSVQGYNEQFF. CDR3 nucleotide sequence: TGTGCCAGCAGCGTACAGGGGTACAATGAGCAGTTCTTC. The genes are TRBV9 and TRBJ2-1; TRBD1 might be the D (6 bases). Trimming left V 1 base short and J 4 bases short, with 6 bases between. The CDR3 consists of 13 residues. From germline, CDR1 is SGDLS and CDR2 YYNGEE.